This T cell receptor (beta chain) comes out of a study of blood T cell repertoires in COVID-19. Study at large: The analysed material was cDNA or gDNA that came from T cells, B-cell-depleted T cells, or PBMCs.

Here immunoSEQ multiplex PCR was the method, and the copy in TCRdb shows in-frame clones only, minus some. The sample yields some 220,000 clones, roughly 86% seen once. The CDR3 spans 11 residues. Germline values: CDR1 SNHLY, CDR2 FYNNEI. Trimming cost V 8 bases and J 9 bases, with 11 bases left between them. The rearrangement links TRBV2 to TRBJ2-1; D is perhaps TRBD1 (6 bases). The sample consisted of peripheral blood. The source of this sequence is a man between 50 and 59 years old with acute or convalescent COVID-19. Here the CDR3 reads CASSGTLEQFF. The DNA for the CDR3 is TGTGCCAGCTCCGGGACACTTGAGCAGTTCTTC. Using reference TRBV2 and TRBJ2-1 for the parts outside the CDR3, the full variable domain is EPEVTQTPSHQVTQMGQEVILRCVPISNHLYFYWYRQILGQKVEFLVSFYNNEISEKSEIFDDQFSVERPDGSNFTLKIRSTKLEDSAMYFCASSGTLEQFFGPGTRLTVL.